One T cell receptor beta chain is described in this entry. Its antigen is undetermined. The CDR3 has 13 amino acids. CDR1 LGHDT and CDR2 YNNKEL come from the germline V gene (reference sequence). Trimming left V 1 base short and J 3 bases short, with 4 bases between. Generated by immunoSEQ multiplex PCR, the TCRdb table keeps only in-frame clones and is missing some. The sample shows over 130,000 clones, around 94% of them seen only once. These data originate in a study of T cell responses to AZD1222 COVID-19 vaccine. General study findings and limits: Spike-specific TCR repertoires showed rising breadth and depth after two AZD1222 doses. Clonal diversity was possibly underestimated, and the donors were mostly white British, with more females. Just 5 to 7 AZD1222 recipients were seropositive at baseline.

The source was peripheral blood, collected on day 0 of AZD1222 vaccination. This chain links TRBV3-1 (or the pseudogene TRBV3-2) with TRBJ1-3, with D unresolved. The TCR originated in an adult in good health. CDR3 in amino acids: CASSQGRGNTIYF. CDR3 nucleotide sequence: TGTGCCAGCAGCCAAGGCCGTGGAAACACCATATATTTT.